This entry lists 30 T cell receptor beta chains sequenced from one sample in a study of shared clonotypes between healthy human individuals. TCRdb's table, derived via immunoSEQ multiplex PCR, lists solely in-frame clones and lacks some. In the table there are about 2.4 million clones, 93% of which are singletons. What was sequenced was naive CD4+ T cells from PBMCs. Subset: CD45RA+ positively selected. All receptors come from a man between 18 and 35 years old in good health. Some clones in this sample may be carry-over from other donors' samples.

There are a few counts of this clone. The genes are TRBV5-6 and TRBJ1-2; possible D gene TRBD1, 5 bases. The V end lost 4 bases, the J end lost 4 bases, and 20 bases lay between the germline ends. The CDR3 sequence is 16 residues long. Germline V gene data show CDR1 as SGHDT and CDR2 as YYEEEE. CDR3 DNA sequence: TGTGCCAGCAGCCCCGGACCGACAGCGCTAAGCTATGGCTACACCTTC. The encoded protein is CASSPGPTALSYGYTF.

The gene calls are TRBV4-1 and TRBJ2-3, with 9 bases matching TRBD1. Unmatched junction bases numbered 3, after V lost 0 bases and J lost 2 bases. The CDR3 loop spans 16 amino acids. The V gene's germline CDR1 is MGHRA and CDR2 YSYEKL. The CDR3: CASSQDGTGYTDTQYF. The CDR3 DNA is TGCGCCAGCAGCCAAGATGGGACAGGGTACACAGATACGCAGTATTTT.

The chain links TRBV29-1 to TRBJ1-1; TRBD1 agrees at 7 bases. The V segment lost 4 bases and the J segment 8 bases; nucleotides outside the gene matches: 16. CDR3 length: 15 residues. Germline CDR1 SQVTM, CDR2 ANQGSEA. The CDR3 sequence: CSVAYTGAERIEAFF. The CDR3 nucleotides are TGCAGCGTTGCGTACACAGGGGCGGAACGAATCGAAGCTTTCTTT.

This chain joins TRBV18 and TRBJ1-2; tentative D call: TRBD1 (5 bases). The CDR3 is 14 amino acids. The germline V gene encodes CDR1 KGHSH and CDR2 LQKENI. V dropped 3 bases and J dropped 6 bases, with 14 bases sitting between them. CDR3 DNA sequence: TGTGCCAGCTCACCCCAATGGGGGGGGGATGGCTACACCTTC. This gives the protein CASSPQWGGDGYTF. The complete variable domain, with remaining parts taken from reference TRBV18 and TRBJ1-2, reads NAGVMQNPRHLVRRRGQEARLRCSPMKGHSHVYWYRQLPEEGLKFMVYLQKENIIDESGMPKERFSAEFPKEGPSILRIQQVVRGDSAAYFCASSPQWGGDGYTFGSGTRLTVV.

This chain joins TRBV5-1 and TRBJ1-1, with 8 bases aligning to TRBD1. The V segment lost 0 bases and the J segment 4 bases; nucleotides outside the gene matches: 8. The germline V gene encodes CDR1 SGHRS and CDR2 YFSETQ. The CDR3 loop spans 16 amino acids. The CDR3 sequence is CASSLATGGMGTEAFF. CDR3 nucleotides: TGCGCCAGCAGCTTGGCTACAGGGGGTATGGGCACTGAAGCTTTCTTT.

V gene TRBV27 combines with J gene TRBJ1-5; 11 nucleotides align to TRBD1. This CDR3 contains 15 residues. With 5 bases clipped from V and 9 bases from J, the junction kept 9 bases outside the gene matches. The germline gives CDR1 MNHEY, CDR2 SMNVEV (reference sequence). The CDR3 coding sequence is TGTGCCAGCAGTGCCGGGACAGGGGGGAGCCGGCCCCAGCATTTT. Translating it yields CASSAGTGGSRPQHF.

This chain's CDR3 is CAWSVGDRGRSDEKLFF. DNA for the CDR3: TGTGCCTGGAGTGTGGGGGACAGGGGGCGCAGCGACGAAAAACTGTTTTTT. The chain is built from TRBV30 and TRBJ1-4, with 12 bases fitting TRBD1. With 0 bases clipped from V and 8 bases from J, the junction kept 10 bases outside the gene matches. Germline V lookup: CDR1 GTSNPN, CDR2 SVGIG (reference sequence). CDR3 length: 17 amino acids.

This sequence joins TRBV4-1 and TRBJ1-5; maybe TRBD1 (6 bases). Trimming shortened V by 1 base and J by 6 bases, and 19 bases separated the two germline ends. Germline values: CDR1 MGHRA, CDR2 YSYEKL. The CDR3 totals 17 residues. Here the CDR3 DNA reads TGCGCCAGCAGCCAAGTATTCCCGGGGGCAGTAGGTCAGCCCCAGCATTTT. Translated: CASSQVFPGAVGQPQHF.

This clone was recorded once. The J gene is TRBJ2-5, the V gene TRBV5-8; weak D call: TRBD2 (6 bases). Germline assignment: CDR1 SGHTS and CDR2 YDEGEE. This CDR3 contains 14 residues. Trimming stripped 4 bases from V and 5 bases from J, with 15 bases between. CDR3 sequence (DNA): TGTGCCAGCAGCCTTGGACGGGGGAGGGAGACCCAGTACTTC. It is translated as CASSLGRGRETQYF.

The V and J genes are TRBV7-2 and TRBJ1-2; possible D gene TRBD1, 5 bases. Trimming took 1 base from V and 4 from J, leaving 16 bases between them. CDR1 is SGHTA, CDR2 FQGNSA, per germline. The CDR3 contains 16 residues. This chain's CDR3 is CASSLENPGRAYGYTF. The CDR3 nucleotides are TGTGCCAGCAGCTTAGAGAACCCCGGCAGGGCCTATGGCTACACCTTC. The full variable domain, completed using reference TRBV7-2 and TRBJ1-2, is GAGVSQSPSNKVTEKGKDVELRCDPISGHTALYWYRQSLGQGLEFLIYFQGNSAPDKSGLPSDRFSAERTGGSVSTLTIQRTQQEDSAVYLCASSLENPGRAYGYTFGSGTRLTVV.

In this sample, this clone turned up once. This sample includes further DNA sequences coding for the same CDR3. The CDR3, as DNA: TGCAGCGTTGAAATTCAGACGAACACTGAAGCTTTCTTT. This codes for CSVEIQTNTEAFF. The V call is TRBV29-1, the J call TRBJ1-1; D is uncertain. The CDR3 length is 13 residues. The germline V gene encodes CDR1 SQVTM and CDR2 ANQGSEA. V shed 2 bases and J shed 1 base, with 8 bases lying between them.

The genes are TRBV7-9 and TRBJ2-7; a possible D gene is TRBD1 (7 bases). Germline V gives CDR1 SEHNR, CDR2 FQNEAQ (reference sequence). The V gene lost 3 bases and the J gene lost 6 bases, with 12 bases spanning the gap. The CDR3 spans 13 residues. The DNA for the CDR3 is TGTGCCAGCAGCTTGACAGGGAGGTCCGAGCAGTACTTC. It translates to CASSLTGRSEQYF.

This clone has just a few counts. The rearrangement links TRBV5-1 to TRBJ1-5; D unclear. The V end lost 0 bases, the J end lost 6 bases, and 13 bases lay between the germline ends. This CDR3 has 15 residues. Germline CDR1 SGHRS, CDR2 YFSETQ. The CDR3 reads CASSLEGGSAQPQHF. The CDR3 nucleotides are TGCGCCAGCAGCTTGGAAGGAGGGTCCGCTCAGCCCCAGCATTTT.

Regarding this clone: At the DNA level, this CDR3 is encoded by other sequences in the same sample as well. The chain employs TRBV9 and TRBJ2-3, with TRBD2 matching over 12 bases. J was trimmed by 5 bases and V by 3 bases; bases with no gene match: 7. CDR3 size: 16 residues. Germline values: CDR1 SGDLS, CDR2 YYNGEE. CDR3 sequence reads: CASSALAGGPGDTQYF. As DNA, the CDR3 is TGTGCCAGCAGCGCCCTAGCGGGAGGGCCCGGAGATACGCAGTATTTT.

This clone has more than one count but fewer than ten. This specimen includes other DNA sequences encoding the same CDR3. The rearrangement links TRBV6-5 to TRBJ1-1, with unresolved D. The CDR3 loop spans 13 amino acids. The V end was cut by 6 bases, the J end by 0 bases, with 8 bases between. Germline V gene data show CDR1 as MNHEY and CDR2 as SVGAGI. The CDR3 here is CASRRTVNTEAFF. The CDR3 nucleotides are TGTGCCAGCAGGCGGACGGTGAACACTGAAGCTTTCTTT.

The genes are TRBV28 and TRBJ1-3; D gene ambiguous. The V gene lost 1 base and the J gene lost 9 bases, with 10 bases spanning the gap. CDR1 and CDR2 (germline): MDHEN, SYDVKM. The CDR3 is made up of 13 amino acids. CDR3: CASSLSADITIYF. The CDR3, as DNA: TGTGCCAGCAGTTTATCAGCCGATATCACCATATATTTT.

Turning to this clone: The same CDR3 is also encoded by other DNA sequences in this sample. The rearrangement joins TRBV6-5 to TRBJ1-1; D is ambiguous. The CDR3 has 12 amino acids. The V end was cut by 5 bases, the J end by 1 base, with 5 bases between. Germline V gene data show CDR1 as MNHEY and CDR2 as SVGAGI. The CDR3 spells CASSRRNTEAFF. In DNA, the CDR3 is TGTGCCAGCAGTCGGAGGAACACTGAAGCTTTCTTT.

The V call is TRBV7-3, the J call TRBJ2-2; D is uncertain. This CDR3 region has 12 residues. V lost 2 bases and J 7 bases, leaving 5 bases between the germline ends. CDR1 SGHTA and CDR2 FQGTGA come from the germline V gene. CDR3 region: CASSLQVGELFF. The CDR3 DNA follows: TGTGCCAGCAGCTTACAAGTCGGGGAGCTGTTTTTT.

The chain employs TRBV27 and TRBJ2-7; 9 bases line up with TRBD1. Germline CDR1 and CDR2: MNHEY and SMNVEV (reference sequence). V was clipped by 4 bases and J by 2 bases; unmatched bases: 6. The CDR3 spans 15 residues. This CDR3 reads CASSSGTGPTYEQYF. CDR3 DNA sequence: TGTGCCAGCAGTTCGGGGACAGGGCCGACCTACGAGCAGTACTTC.

The chain combines TRBV19 with TRBJ1-5; D is possibly TRBD1 (6 bases). The CDR3 has 17 residues. V lost 5 bases to trimming and J lost 6 bases, with 23 bases between them. Germline V gene lookup returns CDR1 LNHDA and CDR2 SQIVND (reference sequence). This CDR3 reads CASSSGTKAGLGQPQHF. CDR3 nucleotide sequence: TGTGCCAGTAGTTCCGGGACAAAAGCGGGCCTCGGTCAGCCCCAGCATTTT.

Only a few counts were recorded for this clone. V gene TRBV6-1 combines with J gene TRBJ1-2; D is uncertain. Germline V gene lookup returns CDR1 MNHNS and CDR2 SASEGT. This CDR3 spans 13 amino acids. Trimming removed 1 base at V and 7 bases at J, with 10 bases between. DNA of the CDR3: TGTGCCAGCAGTGAAGTGCGGATCGGTGGCTACACCTTC. Its translation: CASSEVRIGGYTF.

V is TRBV28 and J is TRBJ1-5, with D unresolved. The CDR3 extends over 13 amino acids. Trimming pared 5 bases from V and 14 bases from J, leaving 19 bases between. Germline CDR1 MDHEN, CDR2 SYDVKM. DNA for the CDR3: TGTGCCAGCAGTCTCGATGTGAAGGGAACAAAGCATTTT. The encoded protein is CASSLDVKGTKHF. Using reference TRBV28 and TRBJ1-5 for the parts outside the CDR3, the full variable domain is DVKVTQSSRYLVKRTGEKVFLECVQDMDHENMFWYRQDPGLGLRLIYFSYDVKMKEKGDIPEGYSVSREKKERFSLILESASTNQTSMYLCASSLDVKGTKHFGDGTRLSIL.

The J gene is TRBJ2-7, the V gene TRBV7-2, with 9 bases aligning to TRBD2. Germline lookup yields CDR1 SGHTA and CDR2 FQGNSA. The CDR3 spans 14 residues. J lost 4 bases, V lost 4 bases, and 5 bases had no gene match. This CDR3 is CASSYSGSFYEQYF. The CDR3 DNA is TGTGCCAGCAGCTATAGCGGGAGTTTTTACGAGCAGTACTTC.

This sequence joins TRBV6-1 and TRBJ2-2; 7 positions match TRBD2. After removal of 4 bases from V and 3 bases from J, the junction contained 8 bases not matched to a gene. The CDR3 runs 16 residues. The V gene's germline CDR1 is MNHNS and CDR2 SASEGT. The CDR3, as DNA: TGTGCCAGCAGTGCCCGGGGAGGGGCGTACACCGGGGAGCTGTTTTTT. Amino acids: CASSARGGAYTGELFF.

The J gene is TRBJ1-5, the V gene TRBV18; the D gene is possibly TRBD1 (6 bases). Germline V gene data show CDR1 as KGHSH and CDR2 as LQKENI. V dropped 4 bases and J dropped 10 bases, with 17 bases sitting between them. This CDR3 has 14 residues. The CDR3 DNA reads as TGTGCCAGCTCACGGGCCTCCGGGACACAACCCCAGCATTTT. Its translation: CASSRASGTQPQHF.

The chain joins TRBV28 to TRBJ2-7; 9 positions match TRBD2. The ends lost 3 bases at V and 3 bases at J; junction bases unmatched: 6. This CDR3 is 15 amino acids long. CDR1 and CDR2 from the germline V gene are MDHEN and SYDVKM. This chain's CDR3 is CASSFTLAGNYEQYF. The CDR3, as DNA: TGTGCCAGCAGTTTTACCCTAGCGGGGAACTACGAGCAGTACTTC.

As to this clone: Sequence at one end of the junction differs from germline and may be a read error. J is TRBJ2-5 and V is TRBV28; no clear D. This CDR3 has 13 amino acids. Germline CDR1 MDHEN, CDR2 SYDVKM. The CDR3 DNA reads TGTGCCAGCCGTCCGGGTTACCAAGGGACCCAGTACTTC. Protein: CASRPGYQGTQYF.

This clone is a singleton in its sample. The rearrangement uses TRBV5-6 and TRBJ2-7, with a tentative D call TRBD1 (7 bases). Germline V lookup: CDR1 SGHDT, CDR2 YYEEEE. V gave up 1 base and J gave up 1 base, with 12 bases separating them. This CDR3 comprises 15 residues. The CDR3 is CASSLNQGGSYEQYF. CDR3 DNA: TGTGCCAGCAGCTTGAACCAGGGGGGTTCCTACGAGCAGTACTTC.

The chain employs TRBV5-1 and TRBJ1-4, with unresolved D. The V end lost 5 bases, the J end lost 0 bases, and 5 bases lay between the germline ends. The CDR3 runs to 13 residues. Germline V gene sequence: CDR1 SGHRS, CDR2 YFSETQ. The CDR3 DNA is TGCGCCAGCAGGGAGGCAACTAATGAAAAACTGTTTTTT. Amino acid sequence: CASREATNEKLFF. Full variable domain (outside the CDR3, taken from reference TRBV5-1 and TRBJ1-4): KAGVTQTPRYLIKTRGQQVTLSCSPISGHRSVSWYQQTPGQGLQFLFEYFSETQRNKGNFPGRFSGRQFSNSRSEMNVSTLELGDSALYLCASREATNEKLFFGSGTQLSVL.

Remarks on this clone: At one boundary the junction diverges from the germline segment, which might be a read error. The sample has other DNA sequences that encode this CDR3 too. J is TRBJ1-2 and V is TRBV29-1; no reliable D call. The CDR3 loop spans 13 amino acids. Germline V CDR1 and CDR2: SQVTM, ANQGSEA. This CDR3 reads CSAARSRGDGYTF. CDR3 bases: TGCAGCGCTGCGCGCTCTCGCGGGGATGGCTATACCTTC.